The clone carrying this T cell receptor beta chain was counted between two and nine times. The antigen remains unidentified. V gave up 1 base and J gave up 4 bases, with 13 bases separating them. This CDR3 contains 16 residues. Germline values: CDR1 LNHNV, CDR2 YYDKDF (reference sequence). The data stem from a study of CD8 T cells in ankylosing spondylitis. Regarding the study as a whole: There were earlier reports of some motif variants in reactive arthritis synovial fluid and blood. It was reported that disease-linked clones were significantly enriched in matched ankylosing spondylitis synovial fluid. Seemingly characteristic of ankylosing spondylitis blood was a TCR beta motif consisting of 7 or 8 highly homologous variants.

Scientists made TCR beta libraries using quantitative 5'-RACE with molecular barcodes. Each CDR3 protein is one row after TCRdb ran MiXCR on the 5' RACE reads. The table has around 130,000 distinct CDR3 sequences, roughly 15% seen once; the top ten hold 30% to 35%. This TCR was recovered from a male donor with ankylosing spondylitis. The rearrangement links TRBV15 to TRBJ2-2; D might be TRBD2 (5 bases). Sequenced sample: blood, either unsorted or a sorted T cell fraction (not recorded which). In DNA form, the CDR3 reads TGTGCCACCAGCAGAGGCATAGCGTCGGGCACCGGGGAGCTGTTTTTT. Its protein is CATSRGIASGTGELFF.